Here is one TCR beta chain with its context. This sample was included in a study of T-cell reconstitution after alpha-beta-depleted transplantation in children. Unique molecular identifiers were built into the TCRbeta library. TCRdb re-called the PCR reads through MiXCR, storing one row per CDR3 protein. The table records about 400,000 distinct CDR3 sequences, roughly 22% of them present only once. This clonotype was sampled from a human donor who donated a stem cell graft to a child with acute myeloid leukemia. The material was PBMCs from the stem cell graft donor, obtained from the stem cell graft.

The DNA of the CDR3 is TGCGCCAGCAGCCAAGGGACTAGCGGGAGGGTACACTACGAGCAGTACTTC. This translates into CASSQGTSGRVHYEQYF. The J gene is TRBJ2-7, the V gene TRBV4-3; 15 bases agree with TRBD2. Per the germline V gene, CDR1 is LGHNA and CDR2 is YSLEER. CDR3 size: 17 residues. V trimming: 1 base; J trimming: 3 bases; junction bases outside the gene matches: 4.